What follows are 7 T cell receptor beta chains derived from one specimen sequenced in a study of PD-L1 blockade in urothelial cancer (dated by TCRdb to 2015 to 2018). Libraries were prepared through the immunoSEQ multiplex PCR assay. TCRdb carries this immuneACCESS record with in-frame sequences only. Its versions omit some clonotypes, under half of them owing to an unresolved V gene in the studies checked, with the rest unexplained. This sample holds roughly 51,000 clones; about 82% were observed only once. The top ten clones comprise 20% to 25% of the sample. The sample's time point label is to be understood as: pretreatment peripheral blood. The specimen comprised PBMCs, sampled around atezolizumab (anti-PD-L1) treatment. These receptor sequences come from a man aged 55 to 70 with urothelial cancer.

The J gene is TRBJ2-1, the V gene TRBV19; 9 nucleotides match TRBD1. Germline-derived CDR1 and CDR2 are LNHDA and SQIVND (reference sequence). The CDR3 loop spans 18 amino acids. V was clipped by 1 base and J by 8 bases; unmatched bases: 15. The CDR3 protein is CASSIVLSGTGSPDEQFF. In DNA form, the CDR3 reads TGTGCCAGTAGTATAGTTTTATCCGGGACAGGGTCCCCCGATGAGCAGTTCTTC.

By sample share, this clone is medium-sized. The V and J genes are TRBV4-1 and TRBJ1-1, with unresolved D. The ends were cut back, 0 bases at V and 0 bases at J, with 11 bases in the middle. Looked up from germline, CDR1 is MGHRA and CDR2 is YSYEKL. The CDR3 contains 16 residues. CDR3 residues: CASSQDFLGVNTEAFF. The CDR3 region has the DNA TGCGCCAGCAGCCAAGATTTTCTCGGGGTGAACACTGAAGCTTTCTTT.

The V and J genes are TRBV2 and TRBJ2-1; D possibly corresponds to TRBD2 (6 bases). This CDR3 spans 14 amino acids. Trimming left V 8 bases short and J 6 bases short, with 17 bases between. Germline V gene lookup returns CDR1 SNHLY and CDR2 FYNNEI. The CDR3 sequence: CASQRGTSSNEQFF. CDR3 in DNA: TGTGCCAGCCAGAGGGGAACTAGCTCCAATGAGCAGTTCTTC.

This clone was detected only once. CDR3 nucleotides: TGTGCCAGCTCACCGGGGACAGGACTTAATTCACCCCTCCACTTT. This translates into CASSPGTGLNSPLHF. This chain links TRBV18 with TRBJ1-6; 8 nucleotides agree with TRBD1. Germline values: CDR1 KGHSH, CDR2 LQKENI. With V trimmed by 3 bases and J by 6 bases, 4 bases remained unmatched. This CDR3 region has 15 residues.

The chain couples TRBV7-3 to TRBJ2-3, with 14 bases aligning to TRBD2. With 5 bases clipped from V and 5 bases from J, the junction kept 3 bases outside the gene matches. This CDR3 region has 15 residues. The germline CDR1 and CDR2 sequences are SGHTA and FQGTGA. The CDR3 loop reads CASSRLAGGQDTQYF. The CDR3 region has the DNA TGTGCCAGCAGCCGACTAGCGGGGGGGCAAGATACGCAGTATTTT.

This clone appeared once. The J gene is TRBJ2-3, the V gene TRBV29-1; 7 bases line up with TRBD2. Germline values: CDR1 SQVTM, CDR2 ANQGSEA. There are 13 residues in the CDR3. This CDR3 reads CSFRGAGSDTQYF. CDR3 DNA sequence: TGCAGTTTTAGGGGAGCGGGATCAGATACGCAGTATTTT.

The rearrangement joins TRBV11-2 to TRBJ2-1, with 11 bases identical to TRBD2. Unmatched junction bases numbered 3, after V lost 5 bases and J lost 3 bases. In germline, CDR1 is SGHAT, CDR2 FQNNGV. There are 15 residues in the CDR3. The CDR3 bases are TGTGCCAGCAGCCAGGGACTAGCGGACTACAATGAGCAGTTCTTC. The encoded protein is CASSQGLADYNEQFF.